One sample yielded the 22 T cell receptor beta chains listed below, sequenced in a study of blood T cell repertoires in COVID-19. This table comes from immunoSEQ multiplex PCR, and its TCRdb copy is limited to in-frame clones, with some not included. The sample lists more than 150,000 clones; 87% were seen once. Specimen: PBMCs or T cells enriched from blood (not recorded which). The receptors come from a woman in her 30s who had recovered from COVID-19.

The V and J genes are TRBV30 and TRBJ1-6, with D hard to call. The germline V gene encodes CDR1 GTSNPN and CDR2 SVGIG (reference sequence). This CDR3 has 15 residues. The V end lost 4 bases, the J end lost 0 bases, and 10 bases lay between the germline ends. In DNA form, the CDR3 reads TGTGCCTGGATGACGGGAAGCTCCTATAATTCACCCCTCCACTTT. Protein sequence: CAWMTGSSYNSPLHF.

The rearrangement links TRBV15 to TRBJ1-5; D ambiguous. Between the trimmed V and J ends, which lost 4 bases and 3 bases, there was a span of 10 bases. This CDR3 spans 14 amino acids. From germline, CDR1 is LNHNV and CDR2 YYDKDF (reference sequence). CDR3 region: CATSTGRYNQPQHF. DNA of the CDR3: TGTGCCACCAGCACCGGGAGGTACAATCAGCCCCAGCATTTT.

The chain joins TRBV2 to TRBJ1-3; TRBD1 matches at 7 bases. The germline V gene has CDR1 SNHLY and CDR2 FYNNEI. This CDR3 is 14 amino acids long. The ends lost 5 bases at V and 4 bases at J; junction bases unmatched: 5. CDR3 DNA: TGTGCCAGCAGTTCGGACAGGTCCGGAAACACCATATATTTT. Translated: CASSSDRSGNTIYF.

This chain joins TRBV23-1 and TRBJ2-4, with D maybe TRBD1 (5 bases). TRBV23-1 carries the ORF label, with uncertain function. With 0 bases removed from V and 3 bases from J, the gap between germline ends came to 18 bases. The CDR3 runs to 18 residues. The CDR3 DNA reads TGCGCCAGCAGTCAATCAGGGCGCAGGGCTCAGTTCAAAAACATTCAGTACTTC. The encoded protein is CASSQSGRRAQFKNIQYF.

The CDR3, as DNA: TGCGCCAGCAGCTTGGCGCCAGAAGAAGAAAAACTGTTTTTT. It codes for CASSLAPEEEKLFF. The chain carries TRBV5-1 and TRBJ1-4; D not resolved. The CDR3 loop spans 14 amino acids. Deletions cut 0 bases from V and 8 bases from J, with 11 bases between. Germline lookup yields CDR1 SGHRS and CDR2 YFSETQ.

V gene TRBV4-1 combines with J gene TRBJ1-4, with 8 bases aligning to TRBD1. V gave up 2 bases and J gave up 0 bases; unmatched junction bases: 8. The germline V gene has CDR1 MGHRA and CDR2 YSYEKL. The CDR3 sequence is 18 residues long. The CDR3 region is CASSQSRTGSATNEKLFF. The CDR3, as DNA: TGCGCCAGCAGCCAATCCCGGACAGGGTCTGCAACTAATGAAAAACTGTTTTTT.

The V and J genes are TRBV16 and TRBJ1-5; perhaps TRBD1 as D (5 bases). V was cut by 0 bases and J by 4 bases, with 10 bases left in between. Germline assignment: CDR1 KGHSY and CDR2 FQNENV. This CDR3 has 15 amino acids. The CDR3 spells CASSQSRGVNQPQHF. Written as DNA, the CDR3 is TGTGCCAGCAGCCAATCGCGGGGGGTAAATCAGCCCCAGCATTTT.

The CDR3 loop is CASSYVGQESDGYTF. The CDR3 nucleotides read TGTGCCAGCAGTTACGTGGGACAGGAATCAGATGGCTACACCTTC. V usage is TRBV6-5 and J usage is TRBJ1-2; 8 positions match TRBD1. The CDR3 spans 15 residues. Germline V gene data show CDR1 as MNHEY and CDR2 as SVGAGI. The junction had 8 bases not matched to a gene; V was cut back by 2 bases and J by 6 bases.

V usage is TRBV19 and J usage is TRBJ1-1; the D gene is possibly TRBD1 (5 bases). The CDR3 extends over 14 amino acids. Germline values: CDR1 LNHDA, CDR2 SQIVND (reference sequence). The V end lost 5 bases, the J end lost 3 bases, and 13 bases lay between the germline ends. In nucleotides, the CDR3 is TGTGCCAGTAGTTTACAGGCATCGCACACTGAAGCTTTCTTT. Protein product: CASSLQASHTEAFF.

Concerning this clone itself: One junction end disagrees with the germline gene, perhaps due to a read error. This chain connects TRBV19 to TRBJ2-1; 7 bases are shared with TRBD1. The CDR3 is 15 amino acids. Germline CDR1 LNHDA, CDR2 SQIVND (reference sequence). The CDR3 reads CASSIDRAPYNEQFF. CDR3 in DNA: TGTGCCAGTAGCATAGACAGGGCCCCCTACAATGAGCAGTTCTTC.

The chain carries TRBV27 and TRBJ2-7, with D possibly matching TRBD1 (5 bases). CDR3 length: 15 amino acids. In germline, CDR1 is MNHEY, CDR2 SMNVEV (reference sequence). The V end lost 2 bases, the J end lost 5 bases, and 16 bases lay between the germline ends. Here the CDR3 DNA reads TGTGCCAGCAGTTTACGGCAGGGCGTTAGGAACGAGCAGTACTTC. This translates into CASSLRQGVRNEQYF.

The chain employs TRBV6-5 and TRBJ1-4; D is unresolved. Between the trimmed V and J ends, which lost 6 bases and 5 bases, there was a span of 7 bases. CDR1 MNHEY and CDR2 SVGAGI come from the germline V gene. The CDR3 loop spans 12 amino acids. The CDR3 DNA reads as TGTGCCAGCAGAAACACGAATGAAAAACTGTTTTTT. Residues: CASRNTNEKLFF.

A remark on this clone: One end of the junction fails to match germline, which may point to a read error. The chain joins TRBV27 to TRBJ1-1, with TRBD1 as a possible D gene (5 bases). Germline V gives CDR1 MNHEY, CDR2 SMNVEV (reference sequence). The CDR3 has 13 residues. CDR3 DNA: TGTGCCAGCAGTCTATCGGGGCAGCTTGAAGCTTTCTTT. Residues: CASSLSGQLEAFF.

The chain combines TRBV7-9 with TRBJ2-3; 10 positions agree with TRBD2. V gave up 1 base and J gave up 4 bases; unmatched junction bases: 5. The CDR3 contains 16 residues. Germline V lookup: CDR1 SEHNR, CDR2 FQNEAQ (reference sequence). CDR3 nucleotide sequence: TGTGCCAGCAGCTTAGGTCTAGCGGGGGTCTCAGATACGCAGTATTTT. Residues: CASSLGLAGVSDTQYF.

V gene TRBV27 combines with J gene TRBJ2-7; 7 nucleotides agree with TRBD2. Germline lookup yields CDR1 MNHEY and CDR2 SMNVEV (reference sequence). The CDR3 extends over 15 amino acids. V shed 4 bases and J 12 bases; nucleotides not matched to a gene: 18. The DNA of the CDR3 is TGTGCCAGCAGTTCGGTGGGACTCTACGGGAGGTTATTGTACTTC. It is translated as CASSSVGLYGRLLYF.

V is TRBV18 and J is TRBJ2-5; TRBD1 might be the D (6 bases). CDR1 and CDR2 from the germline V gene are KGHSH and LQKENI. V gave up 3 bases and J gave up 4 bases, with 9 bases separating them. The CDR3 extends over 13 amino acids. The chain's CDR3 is CASSPQGGETQYF. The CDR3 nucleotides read TGTGCCAGCTCACCCCAAGGGGGAGAGACCCAGTACTTC.

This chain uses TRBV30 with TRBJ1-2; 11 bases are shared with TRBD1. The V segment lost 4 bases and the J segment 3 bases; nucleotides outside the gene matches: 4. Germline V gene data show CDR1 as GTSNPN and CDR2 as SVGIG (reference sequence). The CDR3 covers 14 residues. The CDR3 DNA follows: TGTGCCTGGAACCCGGGACAGGGGGACTATGGCTACACCTTC. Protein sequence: CAWNPGQGDYGYTF.

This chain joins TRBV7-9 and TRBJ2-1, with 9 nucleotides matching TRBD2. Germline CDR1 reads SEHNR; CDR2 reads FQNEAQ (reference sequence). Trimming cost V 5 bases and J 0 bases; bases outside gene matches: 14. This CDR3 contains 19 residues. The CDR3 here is CASSQRFSGGRHSYNEQFF. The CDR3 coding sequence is TGTGCCAGCAGCCAAAGGTTTAGCGGGGGCAGACACTCCTACAATGAGCAGTTCTTC.

The CDR3 nucleotides read TGTGCCAGCAGTGAAAAGGGACTAGCGGGAGGCCGTAAGTACTTC. This gives the protein CASSEKGLAGGRKYF. The chain joins TRBV2 to TRBJ2-7; 15 nucleotides agree with TRBD2. CDR3 length: 15 residues. Germline V gene sequence: CDR1 SNHLY, CDR2 FYNNEI. The V and J ends lost 2 bases and 11 bases, in that order; junction bases with no gene match: 7.

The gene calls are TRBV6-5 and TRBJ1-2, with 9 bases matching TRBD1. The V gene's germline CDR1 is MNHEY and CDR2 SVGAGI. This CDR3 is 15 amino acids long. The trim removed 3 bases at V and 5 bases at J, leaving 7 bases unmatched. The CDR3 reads CASSYRGQGLYGYTF. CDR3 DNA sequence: TGTGCCAGCAGTTATCGGGGACAGGGCTTATATGGCTACACCTTC.

The CDR3 DNA reads TGTGCCAGCAGGAGAGATGATAACACTGAAGCTTTCTTT. As protein: CASRRDDNTEAFF. The chain links TRBV6-4 to TRBJ1-1; D unclear. Germline V lookup: CDR1 MRHNA, CDR2 SNTAGT. Deletions cut 6 bases from V and 2 bases from J, with 10 bases between. The CDR3 loop spans 13 amino acids.

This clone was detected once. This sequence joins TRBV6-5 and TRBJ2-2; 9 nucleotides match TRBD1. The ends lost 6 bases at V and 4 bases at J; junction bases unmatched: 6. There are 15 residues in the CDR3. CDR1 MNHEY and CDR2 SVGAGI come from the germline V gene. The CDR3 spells CASSQGGQGTGELFF. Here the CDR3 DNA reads TGTGCCAGCAGCCAGGGGGGACAGGGCACCGGGGAGCTGTTTTTT.